This T cell receptor beta chain was captured in a study of tumor-infiltrating lymphocytes in primary liver carcinoma. Study results and limitations: The study found a significantly higher top-250-clone fraction in tumors than in blood (p = 0.039).

As concerns this clonotype: Its antigen remains unidentified.

Unsorted bulk tissue (roughly 19-31 mg) underwent RNA and DNA co-extraction. Surgeons resected the patients' primary liver carcinomas. Samples came from superior, inferior, lateral poles and tumor centre. Using a constant-region primer together with ProtoScript II reverse transcriptase, TCR beta cDNA was made from around 500 ng of total RNA. A slightly modified ARM-PCR protocol with three nested multiplex PCR rounds produced these TCR beta libraries. With TRBV1-TRBV30 forward primers and a C-beta reverse primer, the first two PCR rounds were run for about 10 cycles each. TCRdb redid the calling of the multiplex PCR reads with MiXCR, one entry per CDR3 protein. The data contain 100,000 to 150,000 distinct CDR3 sequences, around 64% of them singletons. This CDR3 is 15 amino acids long. Trimming cost V 0 bases and J 3 bases, with 12 bases left between them. Per the germline V gene, CDR1 is SGHTA and CDR2 is FQGTGA.

The receptor was derived from a woman in her sixties with primary liver carcinoma and hepatitis B virus infection. The V call is TRBV7-3, the J call TRBJ2-7; the D gene is possibly TRBD1 (6 bases). Sequenced: liver tumor tissue from sampling region 3. Indicated subset: tumor region T3, left-lateral pole. Here the CDR3 DNA reads TGTGCCAGCAGCTTAACGGGTACGGACAGCTACGAGCAGTACTTC. Amino acids: CASSLTGTDSYEQYF.